This T cell receptor beta chain was retrieved from a study of blood T cells in healthy people across ages. Those donating, healthy Caucasian individuals from Russia, were aged roughly 6 to 95. This CDR3 spans 16 amino acids. Germline CDR1 and CDR2: DFQATT and SNEGSKA (reference sequence). Trimming took 4 bases from V and 4 from J, leaving 22 bases between them. Regarding the study as a whole: Naive and antigen-experienced cells were not separated, limiting conclusive comparison. Across the age range, TCR beta diversity per million T cells fell in a roughly linear way.

Then a second PCR, running roughly 6 to 12 cycles, was carried out with a sample-barcoded 5' primer and a J-beta primer mix. TCRdb recomputed calls from the 5' RACE reads with MiXCR, one row per CDR3 protein. The sample carries roughly 1.5 million distinct CDR3 sequences, around 40% recorded once. This clonotype was observed once. Antigen specificity is unknown. The sample comprised blood. The V call is TRBV20-1, the J call TRBJ1-2; tentatively, D is TRBD1 (5 bases). This sequence originates from a woman between 18 and 29 years old in good health. Here the CDR3 DNA reads TGCAGTGCTATACCGGGGGGGAAGGGAAGGTTCTATGGCTACACCTTC. Amino acids: CSAIPGGKGRFYGYTF.